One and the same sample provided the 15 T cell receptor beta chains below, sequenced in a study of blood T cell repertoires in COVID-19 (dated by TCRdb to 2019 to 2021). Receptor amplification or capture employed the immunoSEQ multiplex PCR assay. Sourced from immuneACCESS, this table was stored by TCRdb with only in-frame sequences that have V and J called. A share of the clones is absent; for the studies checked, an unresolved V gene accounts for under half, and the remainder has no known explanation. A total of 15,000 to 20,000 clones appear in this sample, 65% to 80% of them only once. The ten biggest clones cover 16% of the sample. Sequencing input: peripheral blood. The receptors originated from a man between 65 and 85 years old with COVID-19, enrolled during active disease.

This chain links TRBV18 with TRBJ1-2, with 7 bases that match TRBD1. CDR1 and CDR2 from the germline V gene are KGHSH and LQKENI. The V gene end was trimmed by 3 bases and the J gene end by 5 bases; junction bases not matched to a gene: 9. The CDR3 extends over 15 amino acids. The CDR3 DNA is TGTGCCAGCTCACCTTCCGCAGGGGGTAAATATGGCTACACCTTC. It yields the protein CASSPSAGGKYGYTF.

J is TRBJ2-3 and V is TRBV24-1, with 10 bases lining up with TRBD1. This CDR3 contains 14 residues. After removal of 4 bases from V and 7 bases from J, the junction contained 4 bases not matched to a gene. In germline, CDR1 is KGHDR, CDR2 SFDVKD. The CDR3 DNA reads TGTGCCACCAGTGAGGGACAGGGGATGCATACGCAGTATTTT. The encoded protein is CATSEGQGMHTQYF.

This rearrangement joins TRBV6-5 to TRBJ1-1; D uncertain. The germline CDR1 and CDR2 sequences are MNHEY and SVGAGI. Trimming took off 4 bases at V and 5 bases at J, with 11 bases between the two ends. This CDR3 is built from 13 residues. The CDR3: CASSFQPQTEAFF. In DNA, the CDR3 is TGTGCCAGCAGTTTTCAACCCCAGACTGAAGCTTTCTTT.

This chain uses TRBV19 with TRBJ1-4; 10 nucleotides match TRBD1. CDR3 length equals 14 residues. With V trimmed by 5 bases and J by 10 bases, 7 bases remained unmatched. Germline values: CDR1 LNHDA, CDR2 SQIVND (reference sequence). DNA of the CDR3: TGTGCCAGTAGTTCCGGGACAGGGGTGGGAAAACTGTTTTTT. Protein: CASSSGTGVGKLFF.

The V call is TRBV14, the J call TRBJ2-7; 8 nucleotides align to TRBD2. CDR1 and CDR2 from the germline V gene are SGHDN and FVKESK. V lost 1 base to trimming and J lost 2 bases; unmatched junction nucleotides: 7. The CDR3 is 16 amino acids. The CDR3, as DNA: TGTGCCAGCAGCCAAGGTTTCACTAGCGGTACCTACGAGCAGTACTTC. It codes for CASSQGFTSGTYEQYF.

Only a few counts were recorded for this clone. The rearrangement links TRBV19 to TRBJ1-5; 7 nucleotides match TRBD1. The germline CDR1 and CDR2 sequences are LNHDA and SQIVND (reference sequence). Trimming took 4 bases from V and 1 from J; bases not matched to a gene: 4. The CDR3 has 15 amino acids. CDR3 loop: CASSNRQGSNQPQHF. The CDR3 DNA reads TGTGCCAGTAGTAATCGACAGGGAAGCAATCAGCCCCAGCATTTT.

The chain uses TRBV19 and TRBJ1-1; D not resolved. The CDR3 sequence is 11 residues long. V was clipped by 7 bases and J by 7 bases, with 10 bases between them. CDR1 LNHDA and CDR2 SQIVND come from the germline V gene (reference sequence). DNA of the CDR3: TGTGCCAGTATCCAGGTTAGTGAAGCTTTCTTT. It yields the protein CASIQVSEAFF. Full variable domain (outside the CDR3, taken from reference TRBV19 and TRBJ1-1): DGGITQSPKYLFRKEGQNVTLSCEQNLNHDAMYWYRQDPGQGLRLIYYSQIVNDFQKGDIAEGYSVSREKKESFPLTVTSAQKNPTAFYLCASIQVSEAFFGQGTRLTVV.

The CDR3 region has the DNA TGCAGTGCTAGTACAGAGAGCAATCAGCCCCAGCATTTT. Its translation: CSASTESNQPQHF. The chain has TRBV20-1 and TRBJ1-5; no clear D gene. With 3 bases removed from V and 1 base from J, the gap between germline ends came to 7 bases. The CDR3 length is 13 residues. Looked up from germline, CDR1 is DFQATT and CDR2 is SNEGSKA (reference sequence).

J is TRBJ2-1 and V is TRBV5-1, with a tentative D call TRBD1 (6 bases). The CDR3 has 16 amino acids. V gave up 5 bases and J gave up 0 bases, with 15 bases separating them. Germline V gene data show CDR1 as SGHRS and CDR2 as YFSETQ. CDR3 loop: CASSGQTKSSYNEQFF. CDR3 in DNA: TGCGCCAGCAGTGGACAGACCAAAAGCTCCTACAATGAGCAGTTCTTC. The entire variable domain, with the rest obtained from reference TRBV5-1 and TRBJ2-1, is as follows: KAGVTQTPRYLIKTRGQQVTLSCSPISGHRSVSWYQQTPGQGLQFLFEYFSETQRNKGNFPGRFSGRQFSNSRSEMNVSTLELGDSALYLCASSGQTKSSYNEQFFGPGTRLTVL.

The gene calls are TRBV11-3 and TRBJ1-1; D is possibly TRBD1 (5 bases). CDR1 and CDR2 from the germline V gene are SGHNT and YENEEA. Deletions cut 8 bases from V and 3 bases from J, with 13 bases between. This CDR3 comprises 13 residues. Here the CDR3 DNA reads TGTGCCAGCCGCCTTCGGGGGGACACTGAAGCTTTCTTT. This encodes CASRLRGDTEAFF.

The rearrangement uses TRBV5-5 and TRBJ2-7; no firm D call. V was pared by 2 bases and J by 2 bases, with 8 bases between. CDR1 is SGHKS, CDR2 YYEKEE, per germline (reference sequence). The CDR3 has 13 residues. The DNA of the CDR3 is TGTGCCAGCAGCTTTAATCCTACCTACGAGCAGTACTTC. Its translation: CASSFNPTYEQYF.

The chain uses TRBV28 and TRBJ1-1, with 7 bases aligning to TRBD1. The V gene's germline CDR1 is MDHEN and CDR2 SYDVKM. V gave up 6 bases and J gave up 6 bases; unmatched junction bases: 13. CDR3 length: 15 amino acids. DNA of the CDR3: TGTGCCAGCAGGACCCCGGGACAGCCTTTGTCTGAAGCTTTCTTT. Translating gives CASRTPGQPLSEAFF. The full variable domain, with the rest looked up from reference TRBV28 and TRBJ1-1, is DVKVTQSSRYLVKRTGEKVFLECVQDMDHENMFWYRQDPGLGLRLIYFSYDVKMKEKGDIPEGYSVSREKKERFSLILESASTNQTSMYLCASRTPGQPLSEAFFGQGTRLTVV.

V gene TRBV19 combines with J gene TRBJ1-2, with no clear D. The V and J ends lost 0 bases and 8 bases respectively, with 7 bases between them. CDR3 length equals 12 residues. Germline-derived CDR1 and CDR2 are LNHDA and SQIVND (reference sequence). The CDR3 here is CASSIELVGYTF. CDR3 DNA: TGTGCCAGTAGTATAGAACTCGTCGGCTACACCTTC. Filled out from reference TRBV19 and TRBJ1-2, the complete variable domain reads DGGITQSPKYLFRKEGQNVTLSCEQNLNHDAMYWYRQDPGQGLRLIYYSQIVNDFQKGDIAEGYSVSREKKESFPLTVTSAQKNPTAFYLCASSIELVGYTFGSGTRLTVV.

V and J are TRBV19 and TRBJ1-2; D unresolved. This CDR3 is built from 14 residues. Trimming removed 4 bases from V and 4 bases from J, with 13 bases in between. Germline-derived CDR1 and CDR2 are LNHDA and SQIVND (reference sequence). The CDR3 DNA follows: TGTGCCAGTAGTAACCGTGGCACCTCCTATGGCTACACCTTC. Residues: CASSNRGTSYGYTF.

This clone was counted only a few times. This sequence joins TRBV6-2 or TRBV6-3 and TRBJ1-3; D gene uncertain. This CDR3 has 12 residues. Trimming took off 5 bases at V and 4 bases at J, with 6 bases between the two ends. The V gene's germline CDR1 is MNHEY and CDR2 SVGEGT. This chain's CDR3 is CASSPLGNTIYF. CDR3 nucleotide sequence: TGTGCCAGCAGTCCCCTCGGAAACACCATATATTTT.